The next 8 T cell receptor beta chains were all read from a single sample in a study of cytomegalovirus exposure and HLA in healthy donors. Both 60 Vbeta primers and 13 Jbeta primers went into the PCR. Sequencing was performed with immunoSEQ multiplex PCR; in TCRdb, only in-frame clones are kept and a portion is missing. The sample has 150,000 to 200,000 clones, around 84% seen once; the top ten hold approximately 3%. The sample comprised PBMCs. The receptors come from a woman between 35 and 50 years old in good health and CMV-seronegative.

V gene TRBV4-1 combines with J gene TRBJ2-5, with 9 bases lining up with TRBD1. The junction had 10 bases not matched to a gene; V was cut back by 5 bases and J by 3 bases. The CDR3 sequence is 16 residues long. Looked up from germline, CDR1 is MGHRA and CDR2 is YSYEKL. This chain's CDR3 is CASSKVGTGSKETQYF. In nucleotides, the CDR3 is TGCGCCAGCAGCAAAGTGGGGACAGGGTCTAAAGAGACCCAGTACTTC.

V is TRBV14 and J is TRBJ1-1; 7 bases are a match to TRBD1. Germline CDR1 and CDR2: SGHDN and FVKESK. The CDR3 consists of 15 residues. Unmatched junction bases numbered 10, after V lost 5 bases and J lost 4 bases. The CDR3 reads CASSNRQGVSTEAFF. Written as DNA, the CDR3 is TGTGCCAGCAGCAACAGACAGGGCGTTAGCACTGAAGCTTTCTTT.

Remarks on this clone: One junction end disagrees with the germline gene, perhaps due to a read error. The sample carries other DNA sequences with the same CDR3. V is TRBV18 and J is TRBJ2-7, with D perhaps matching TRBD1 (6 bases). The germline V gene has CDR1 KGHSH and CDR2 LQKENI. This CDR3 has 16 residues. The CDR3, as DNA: TGTGCCAGCTCACCATTGGACAGAACCAGCTCCTATGAGCAGTACTTC. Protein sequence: CASSPLDRTSSYEQYF.

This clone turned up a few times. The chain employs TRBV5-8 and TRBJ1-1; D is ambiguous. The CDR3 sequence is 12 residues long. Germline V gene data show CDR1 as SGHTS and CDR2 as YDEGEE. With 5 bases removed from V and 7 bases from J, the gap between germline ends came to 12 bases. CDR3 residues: CASRQEESEAFF. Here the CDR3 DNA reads TGTGCCAGCAGGCAGGAGGAGAGTGAAGCTTTCTTT.

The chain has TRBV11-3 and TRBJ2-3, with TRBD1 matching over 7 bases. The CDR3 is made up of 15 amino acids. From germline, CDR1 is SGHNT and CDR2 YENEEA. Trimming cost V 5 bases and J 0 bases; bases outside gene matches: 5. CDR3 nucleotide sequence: TGTGCCAGCAGCCAAGGGGGCCTTAGCACAGATACGCAGTATTTT. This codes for CASSQGGLSTDTQYF.

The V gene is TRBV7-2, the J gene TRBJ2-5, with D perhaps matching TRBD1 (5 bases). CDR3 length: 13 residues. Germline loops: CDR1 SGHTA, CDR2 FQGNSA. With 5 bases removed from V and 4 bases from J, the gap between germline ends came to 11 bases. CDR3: CASSAQGGETQYF. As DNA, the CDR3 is TGTGCCAGCAGCGCCCAGGGTGGAGAGACCCAGTACTTC.

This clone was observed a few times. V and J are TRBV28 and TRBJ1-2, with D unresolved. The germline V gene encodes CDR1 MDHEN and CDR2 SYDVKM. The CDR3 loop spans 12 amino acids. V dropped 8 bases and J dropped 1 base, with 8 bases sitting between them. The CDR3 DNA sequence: TGTGCCAGCTGGGCGCTTAACTATGGCTACACCTTC. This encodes CASWALNYGYTF.

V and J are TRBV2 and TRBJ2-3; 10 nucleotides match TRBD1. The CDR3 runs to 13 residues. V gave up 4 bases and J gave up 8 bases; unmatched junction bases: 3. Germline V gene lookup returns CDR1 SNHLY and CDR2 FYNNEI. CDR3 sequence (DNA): TGTGCCAGCAGTGGCCGGGACAGGGGTACGCAGTATTTT. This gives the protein CASSGRDRGTQYF.